The next 17 T cell receptor beta chains were all read from a single sample in a study of long-term antiretroviral therapy in people with HIV. They ran version v3.0 of the immunoSEQ assay at survey level. Libraries were prepared by immunoSEQ multiplex PCR; TCRdb keeps only in-frame clonotypes and omits some of them. The sample has approximately 20,000 clones, about 85% seen once. The sequenced sample was unsorted PBMCs, obtained 4 years after starting antiretroviral therapy. The receptor set was obtained from a man between 18 and 35 years old with HIV.

V usage is TRBV15 and J usage is TRBJ2-3, with 11 bases identical to TRBD2. The CDR3 covers 15 residues. Germline V gene lookup returns CDR1 LNHNV and CDR2 YYDKDF (reference sequence). The V and J ends lost 3 bases and 1 base, in that order; junction bases with no gene match: 0. In nucleotides, the CDR3 is TGTGCCACCAGCAGGACTAGCGGGGGCACAGATACGCAGTATTTT. This encodes CATSRTSGGTDTQYF.

The chain carries TRBV7-6 and TRBJ1-1; 10 nucleotides match TRBD1. This CDR3 has 14 amino acids. The germline V gene has CDR1 SGHVS and CDR2 FNYEAQ. After removal of 1 base from V and 6 bases from J, the junction contained 2 bases not matched to a gene. The CDR3 loop reads CASSLEGQGSEAFF. The CDR3 nucleotides are TGTGCCAGCAGCTTAGAGGGACAGGGGTCTGAAGCTTTCTTT.

The chain joins TRBV9 to TRBJ2-1, with TRBD2 matching 7 bases. The CDR3 contains 12 residues. Germline assignment: CDR1 SGDLS and CDR2 YYNGEE. The junction had 5 bases not matched to a gene; V was cut back by 5 bases and J by 9 bases. CDR3 loop: CASSRSSGEQFF. CDR3 sequence (DNA): TGTGCCAGCAGTCGATCTAGCGGTGAGCAGTTCTTC.

V is TRBV5-1 and J is TRBJ1-1; D gene unclear. V gave up 2 bases and J gave up 2 bases, with 10 bases separating them. The germline V gene encodes CDR1 SGHRS and CDR2 YFSETQ. There are 14 residues in the CDR3. The CDR3 DNA reads as TGCGCCAGCAGCTTTAGTGGCGGTAACACTGAAGCTTTCTTT. This gives the protein CASSFSGGNTEAFF.

This chain connects TRBV19 to TRBJ1-5; D is unclear. The length of the CDR3 is 15 residues. The V end was cut by 1 base, the J end by 4 bases, with 11 bases between. Per germline, CDR1 LNHDA and CDR2 SQIVND (reference sequence). The CDR3 region is CASSIGPIENQPQHF. CDR3 sequence (DNA): TGTGCCAGTAGTATAGGGCCTATTGAGAATCAGCCCCAGCATTTT. The variable domain in full, with the rest retrieved from reference TRBV19 and TRBJ1-5, is DGGITQSPKYLFRKEGQNVTLSCEQNLNHDAMYWYRQDPGQGLRLIYYSQIVNDFQKGDIAEGYSVSREKKESFPLTVTSAQKNPTAFYLCASSIGPIENQPQHFGDGTRLSIL.

The V gene is TRBV27, the J gene TRBJ1-5; the match to TRBD1 covers 7 bases. Trimming removed 4 bases from V and 7 bases from J; junction bases left unmatched: 1. Germline lookup yields CDR1 MNHEY and CDR2 SMNVEV (reference sequence). The CDR3 loop spans 12 amino acids. The CDR3 nucleotides are TGTGCCAGCAGTTCACAGGGGCAGCCCCAGCATTTT. Its protein is CASSSQGQPQHF.

The rearrangement joins TRBV6-5 to TRBJ1-1, with D perhaps TRBD1 (5 bases). Trimming removed 0 bases from V and 4 bases from J, with 12 bases in between. Germline CDR1 and CDR2: MNHEY and SVGAGI. The CDR3 is 15 amino acids. The CDR3 spells CASSYSLGEGTEAFF. In DNA, the CDR3 is TGTGCCAGCAGTTACTCCCTAGGGGAAGGCACTGAAGCTTTCTTT.

This clone was observed once. The rearrangement uses TRBV28 and TRBJ2-7; possibly TRBD1 for D (6 bases). V was pared by 6 bases and J by 4 bases, with 10 bases between. From germline, CDR1 is MDHEN and CDR2 SYDVKM. This CDR3 has 12 amino acids. CDR3 amino acids: CASRDSNYEQYF. The CDR3 DNA follows: TGTGCCAGCAGGGACAGTAATTACGAGCAGTACTTC. Complete variable domain (other parts from reference TRBV28 and TRBJ2-7): DVKVTQSSRYLVKRTGEKVFLECVQDMDHENMFWYRQDPGLGLRLIYFSYDVKMKEKGDIPEGYSVSREKKERFSLILESASTNQTSMYLCASRDSNYEQYFGPGTRLTVT.

In its sample, this clone was seen once. The rearrangement uses TRBV11-2 and TRBJ1-1; D remains ambiguous. Per germline, CDR1 SGHAT and CDR2 FQNNGV. The V end was cut by 4 bases, the J end by 10 bases, with 16 bases between. The CDR3 sequence is 13 residues long. CDR3 in amino acids: CASSSELASGAFF. Here the CDR3 DNA reads TGTGCCAGCAGCTCCGAGCTAGCGAGTGGAGCTTTCTTT.

This clone was picked up a small number of times. The genes are TRBV29-1 and TRBJ1-3; D is ambiguous. CDR1 SQVTM and CDR2 ANQGSEA come from the germline V gene. The CDR3 spans 13 residues. Trimming cost V 7 bases and J 0 bases, with 10 bases left between them. The CDR3 DNA reads TGCAGCGCCTCATATGTCTCTGGAAACACCATATATTTT. Residues: CSASYVSGNTIYF.

The chain links TRBV5-1 to TRBJ2-2; 14 bases fit TRBD2. Unmatched junction bases numbered 7, after V lost 0 bases and J lost 0 bases. Germline V CDR1 and CDR2: SGHRS, YFSETQ. The CDR3 consists of 20 residues. The CDR3 spells CASSLGGTSGGSTNTGELFF. CDR3 nucleotide sequence: TGCGCCAGCAGCTTGGGGGGGACTAGCGGGGGAAGCACGAACACCGGGGAGCTGTTTTTT.

This chain links TRBV5-1 with TRBJ1-3; 8 bases line up with TRBD1. V was pared by 7 bases and J by 3 bases, with 6 bases of the junction left unmatched. CDR3 length equals 14 residues. Germline V CDR1 and CDR2: SGHRS, YFSETQ. CDR3 residues: CASATGAGGNTIYF. DNA of the CDR3: TGCGCCAGCGCGACAGGGGCCGGTGGAAACACCATATATTTT.

This clone was observed once. The rearrangement links TRBV5-8 to TRBJ2-3, with 7 bases identical to TRBD2. V gave up 0 bases and J gave up 2 bases; unmatched junction bases: 12. This CDR3 region has 18 residues. CDR1 and CDR2 from the germline V gene are SGHTS and YDEGEE. CDR3 region: CASSLGFLLATITDTQYF. The CDR3 coding sequence is TGTGCCAGCAGCTTGGGATTCTTACTAGCGACGATCACAGATACGCAGTATTTT.

V is TRBV18 and J is TRBJ2-6; tentatively, D is TRBD1 or TRBD2 (5 bases each). Trimming cost V 1 base and J 2 bases, with 12 bases left between them. This CDR3 has 17 residues. Germline CDR1 is KGHSH and CDR2 is LQKENI. The chain's CDR3 is CASSPQGRLAGANVLTF. For the CDR3, the DNA is TGTGCCAGCTCACCACAGGGACGATTAGCTGGGGCCAACGTCCTGACTTTC.

The chain carries TRBV2 and TRBJ2-6, with 12 bases fitting TRBD1. This CDR3 spans 18 amino acids. Trimming removed 6 bases from V and 4 bases from J; junction bases left unmatched: 10. Germline CDR1 is SNHLY and CDR2 is FYNNEI. CDR3 sequence (DNA): TGTGCCAGCAGGAGGGGACAGGGGGCTGTTGGGGGGGCCAACGTCCTGACTTTC. It is translated as CASRRGQGAVGGANVLTF.

CDR3 in DNA: TGTGCCAGCAGTTACTTCACTCCAGGAAAAGAGACCCAGTACTTC. Encoded protein: CASSYFTPGKETQYF. This chain uses TRBV6-5 with TRBJ2-5; D gene uncertain. The CDR3 covers 15 residues. The V gene lost 1 base and the J gene lost 3 bases, with 12 bases spanning the gap. CDR1 and CDR2 (germline): MNHEY, SVGAGI.

This clone was observed once. This chain connects TRBV6-6 to TRBJ1-5; 8 bases are a match to TRBD1. Germline-derived CDR1 and CDR2 are MNHNY and SVGAGI (reference sequence). The J segment lost 4 bases and the V segment lost 7 bases, leaving 9 bases of the junction unmatched. This CDR3 spans 15 amino acids. CDR3 in DNA: TGTGCCAGCAACGCGCTCGACAGGGGAAATCAGCCCCAGCATTTT. The encoded protein is CASNALDRGNQPQHF.